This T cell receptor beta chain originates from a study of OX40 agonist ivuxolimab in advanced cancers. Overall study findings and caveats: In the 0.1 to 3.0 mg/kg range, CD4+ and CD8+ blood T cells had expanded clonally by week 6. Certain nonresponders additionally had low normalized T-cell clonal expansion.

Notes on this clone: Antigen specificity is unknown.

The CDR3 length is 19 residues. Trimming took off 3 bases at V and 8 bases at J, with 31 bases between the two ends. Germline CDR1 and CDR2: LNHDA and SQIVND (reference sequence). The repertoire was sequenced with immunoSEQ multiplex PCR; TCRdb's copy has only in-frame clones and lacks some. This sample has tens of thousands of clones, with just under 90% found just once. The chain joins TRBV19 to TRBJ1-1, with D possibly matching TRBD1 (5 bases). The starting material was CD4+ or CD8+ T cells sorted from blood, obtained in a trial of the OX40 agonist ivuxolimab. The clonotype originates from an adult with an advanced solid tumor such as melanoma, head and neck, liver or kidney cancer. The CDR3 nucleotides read TGTGCCAGTAGTATTAATCCCTTTGCGGAGTTAACAGGCAAGACGGAAGCTTTCTTT. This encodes CASSINPFAELTGKTEAFF. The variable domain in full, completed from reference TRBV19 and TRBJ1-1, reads DGGITQSPKYLFRKEGQNVTLSCEQNLNHDAMYWYRQDPGQGLRLIYYSQIVNDFQKGDIAEGYSVSREKKESFPLTVTSAQKNPTAFYLCASSINPFAELTGKTEAFFGQGTRLTVV.